This passage covers 27 T cell receptor beta chains from one sample sequenced in a study of CD39 and CD103 CD8 tumor-infiltrating T cells. TCRdb's copy holds only in-frame clones and misses some; the assay was immunoSEQ multiplex PCR. The table records some 1,400 clones, roughly 50% of them present only once. Sequencing used CD39- CD103+ CD8+ T cells sorted from the tumor. The subset: CD103+CD39- single-positive CD45RA- CD8 T cells. These receptors originate from a human donor with head and neck squamous cell carcinoma.

The genes are TRBV28 and TRBJ2-1; TRBD1 aligns across 7 bases. The CDR3 runs 18 residues. The germline gives CDR1 MDHEN, CDR2 SYDVKM. V lost 1 base to trimming and J lost 2 bases; unmatched junction nucleotides: 11. This chain's CDR3 is CASSLSYSGTATYNEQFF. For the CDR3, the DNA is TGTGCCAGCAGTTTATCTTATTCCGGGACAGCTACCTACAATGAGCAGTTCTTC.

This clone was recorded once. The V and J genes are TRBV28 and TRBJ1-2; the match to TRBD1 covers 9 bases. CDR3 size: 16 residues. Looked up from germline, CDR1 is MDHEN and CDR2 is SYDVKM. V gave up 2 bases and J gave up 3 bases; unmatched junction bases: 7. In DNA, the CDR3 is TGTGCCAGCAGTTTAGTTTCCAGGACAGGGGACTATGGCTACACCTTC. It encodes CASSLVSRTGDYGYTF.

The table lists this clone with a few counts. This chain connects TRBV5-6 to TRBJ2-7, with a possible D match to TRBD1 (6 bases). The CDR3 spans 12 residues. In germline, CDR1 is SGHDT, CDR2 YYEEEE. V dropped 3 bases and J dropped 5 bases, with 9 bases sitting between them. The DNA for the CDR3 is TGTGCCAGCAGCTCTGGGGGCAACGAGCAGTACTTC. It specifies CASSSGGNEQYF.

This clone was recorded a few times. This chain connects TRBV9 to TRBJ2-1, with a possible D match to TRBD2 (7 bases). This CDR3 spans 15 amino acids. V was trimmed by 0 bases and J by 2 bases, leaving 9 bases between them. Per germline, CDR1 SGDLS and CDR2 YYNGEE. This CDR3 is CASSVVGGPYNEQFF. The CDR3 DNA reads as TGTGCCAGCAGCGTAGTGGGGGGGCCCTACAATGAGCAGTTCTTC.

The gene calls are TRBV9 and TRBJ1-5; tentative D call: TRBD1 (5 bases). The CDR3 loop spans 14 amino acids. CDR1 SGDLS and CDR2 YYNGEE come from the germline V gene. V gave up 0 bases and J gave up 6 bases, with 10 bases separating them. This chain's CDR3 is CASSVGGGSQPQHF. The DNA of the CDR3 is TGTGCCAGCAGCGTAGGGGGGGGATCTCAGCCCCAGCATTTT.

The chain combines TRBV28 with TRBJ2-1; TRBD2 matches at 11 bases. The CDR3 length is 13 residues. The V gene's germline CDR1 is MDHEN and CDR2 SYDVKM. V lost 3 bases, J lost 10 bases, and 2 bases stayed unmatched. The CDR3 spells CASSLGTSGEQFF. The CDR3 DNA follows: TGTGCCAGCAGTTTGGGGACTAGCGGAGAGCAGTTCTTC.

The sample holds a few counts of this clone. The chain recombines TRBV28 with TRBJ2-1, with D unclear. Germline CDR1 is MDHEN and CDR2 is SYDVKM. With 8 bases removed from V and 7 bases from J, the gap between germline ends came to 9 bases. There are 11 residues in the CDR3. The CDR3 bases are TGTGCCAGCTCTATGGGGAATGAGCAGTTCTTC. Protein sequence: CASSMGNEQFF.

The chain has TRBV29-1 and TRBJ2-7; D may be TRBD1 (7 bases). Trimming removed 4 bases from V and 2 bases from J, with 15 bases in between. The germline V gene has CDR1 SQVTM and CDR2 ANQGSEA. The CDR3 consists of 14 residues. CDR3 DNA sequence: TGCAGCGTTGTGATGACAGGGAGGCCCTACGAGCAGTACTTC. This encodes CSVVMTGRPYEQYF.

This clone is termed hyperexpanded. Sequence at one end of the junction differs from germline and may be a read error. This chain connects TRBV28 to TRBJ2-2; 7 bases map to TRBD1. The CDR3 extends over 15 amino acids. The V gene's germline CDR1 is MDHEN and CDR2 SYDVKM. For the CDR3, the DNA is TGTGCCGAGGGCGACAGGGAATCGAATACCGGGGAGCTGTTTTTT. This gives the protein CAEGDRESNTGELFF.

The genes are TRBV5-4 and TRBJ2-7, with TRBD1 as a possible D gene (5 bases). Germline assignment: CDR1 SGHNT and CDR2 YYREEE (reference sequence). Trimming left V 3 bases short and J 2 bases short, with 15 bases between. This CDR3 is 15 amino acids long. This CDR3 is CASSSITGVAYEQYF. The CDR3 nucleotides are TGTGCCAGCAGCTCCATTACAGGAGTTGCCTACGAGCAGTACTTC.

The CDR3 DNA reads TGCAGCGCCGTCCCGGGGGCCGAAGAGACCCAGTACTTC. It is translated as CSAVPGAEETQYF. This chain links TRBV29-1 with TRBJ2-5; D assignment may be TRBD1 or TRBD2 (6 bases each). Germline assignment: CDR1 SQVTM and CDR2 ANQGSEA. Trimming cost V 7 bases and J 3 bases, with 15 bases left between them. The CDR3 consists of 13 residues.

This chain uses TRBV7-9 with TRBJ2-7, with D unclear. The CDR3 has 13 amino acids. Germline V gene lookup returns CDR1 SEHNR and CDR2 FQNEAQ (reference sequence). The germline V and J ends were trimmed by 0 bases and 2 bases, with 5 bases remaining between them. CDR3 bases: TGTGCCAGCAGCTTAGCCTACACCTACGAGCAGTACTTC. It codes for CASSLAYTYEQYF.

The chain links TRBV27 to TRBJ2-7; a possible D gene is TRBD2 (5 bases). CDR1 and CDR2 from the germline V gene are MNHEY and SMNVEV (reference sequence). This CDR3 region has 12 residues. Trimming stripped 8 bases from V and 4 bases from J, with 12 bases between. CDR3 sequence: CASGETLYEQYF. The CDR3, as DNA: TGTGCCAGCGGGGAGACTCTTTACGAGCAGTACTTC.

This chain links TRBV28 with TRBJ1-2, with 9 bases aligning to TRBD1. This CDR3 region has 16 residues. Germline V CDR1 and CDR2: MDHEN, SYDVKM. Trimming removed 2 bases from V and 6 bases from J; junction bases left unmatched: 10. The CDR3 region has the DNA TGTGCCAGCAGTTTAGATCGGGGGACAGGGAGGCATGGCTACACCTTC. It is translated as CASSLDRGTGRHGYTF.

This clone was seen a handful of times. The chain recombines TRBV28 with TRBJ2-7; D unclear. Trimming removed 10 bases from V and 2 bases from J, with 15 bases in between. Germline assignment: CDR1 MDHEN and CDR2 SYDVKM. There are 13 residues in the CDR3. Written as DNA, the CDR3 is TGTGCCACCTTTGAGGACGGCGCCTACGAGCAGTACTTC. Translation gives CATFEDGAYEQYF.

The chain employs TRBV5-1 and TRBJ2-5; unclear D gene. Trimming removed 2 bases at V and 6 bases at J, with 8 bases between. The CDR3 totals 12 residues. CDR1 is SGHRS, CDR2 YFSETQ, per germline. CDR3 DNA: TGCGCCAGCAGCTTTGATCGGAAGACCCAGTACTTC. Translation gives CASSFDRKTQYF. The whole variable domain, filled in from reference TRBV5-1 and TRBJ2-5, reads KAGVTQTPRYLIKTRGQQVTLSCSPISGHRSVSWYQQTPGQGLQFLFEYFSETQRNKGNFPGRFSGRQFSNSRSEMNVSTLELGDSALYLCASSFDRKTQYFGPGTRLLVL.

This clone showed up just a few times. The rearrangement uses TRBV30 and TRBJ1-1; D gene uncertain. V was shortened by 1 base and J by 1 base, with 7 bases between the two germline ends. This CDR3 has 13 amino acids. Per the germline V gene, CDR1 is GTSNPN and CDR2 is SVGIG (reference sequence). Here the CDR3 reads CAWSGHPNTEAFF. The CDR3 coding sequence is TGTGCCTGGAGTGGACACCCGAACACTGAAGCTTTCTTT. Full variable domain (rest looked up from reference TRBV30 and TRBJ1-1): SQTIHQWPATLVQPVGSPLSLECTVEGTSNPNLYWYRQAAGRGLQLLFYSVGIGQISSEVPQNLSASRPQDRQFILSSKKLLLSDSGFYLCAWSGHPNTEAFFGQGTRLTVV.

The chain uses TRBV7-2 and TRBJ2-2; D unresolved. Deletions cut 8 bases from V and 5 bases from J, with 15 bases between. CDR3 length: 14 amino acids. Germline V gives CDR1 SGHTA, CDR2 FQGNSA. The CDR3 bases are TGTGCCAGCTGCTGGGCCAAAGATACCGGGGAGCTGTTTTTT. The encoded protein is CASCWAKDTGELFF.

The V and J genes are TRBV4-3 and TRBJ1-1; D might be TRBD1 (5 bases). The germline gives CDR1 LGHNA, CDR2 YSLEER. The germline V and J ends were trimmed by 1 base and 4 bases, with 19 bases remaining between them. The CDR3 contains 17 residues. The CDR3 region is CASSQAPWGEEGTEAFF. CDR3 sequence (DNA): TGCGCCAGCAGCCAAGCCCCCTGGGGGGAAGAGGGCACTGAAGCTTTCTTT.

In DNA form, the CDR3 reads TGTGCCAGCAGCTTAGGCCCCGGGACAGGGTTGTTAGGCTCCGTGGTTCAAGAGACCCAGTACTTC. Translating gives CASSLGPGTGLLGSVVQETQYF. This chain uses TRBV7-3 with TRBJ2-5; 9 positions match TRBD1. Trimming at V came to 2 bases and at J to 2 bases, leaving 24 bases not matched to a gene. CDR1 and CDR2 from the germline V gene are SGHTA and FQGTGA. This CDR3 is 22 amino acids long.

The rearrangement uses TRBV9 and TRBJ1-2; TRBD1 agrees at 8 bases. Per germline, CDR1 SGDLS and CDR2 YYNGEE. The J segment lost 3 bases and the V segment lost 4 bases, leaving 8 bases of the junction unmatched. This CDR3 spans 15 amino acids. CDR3: CASSLMTGQDYGYTF. The CDR3 nucleotides are TGTGCCAGCAGCCTTATGACGGGACAGGACTATGGCTACACCTTC.

The chain joins TRBV30 to TRBJ2-5; tentatively, D is TRBD2 (7 bases). CDR3 length: 14 amino acids. Trimming removed 4 bases from V and 0 bases from J, with 12 bases in between. Germline values: CDR1 GTSNPN, CDR2 SVGIG (reference sequence). The CDR3 protein is CAWKGGKYQETQYF. The CDR3 DNA follows: TGTGCCTGGAAGGGGGGGAAGTACCAAGAGACCCAGTACTTC.

This rearrangement joins TRBV11-2 to TRBJ2-5, with D tentatively TRBD2 (6 bases). Germline values: CDR1 SGHAT, CDR2 FQNNGV. V was shortened by 0 bases and J by 7 bases, with 21 bases between the two germline ends. The CDR3 is 17 amino acids. Here the CDR3 DNA reads TGTGCCAGCAGCTTAGATCGGGAGACGATAGAATACGGGACCCAGTACTTC. Translated: CASSLDRETIEYGTQYF. The whole variable domain, remainder taken from reference TRBV11-2 and TRBJ2-5, is EAGVAQSPRYKIIEKRQSVAFWCNPISGHATLYWYQQILGQGPKLLIQFQNNGVVDDSQLPKDRFSAERLKGVDSTLKIQPAKLEDSAVYLCASSLDRETIEYGTQYFGPGTRLLVL.

V is TRBV6-1 and J is TRBJ2-7; D is ambiguous. From germline, CDR1 is MNHNS and CDR2 SASEGT. This CDR3 spans 11 amino acids. The V end lost 4 bases, the J end lost 2 bases, and 3 bases lay between the germline ends. The CDR3 DNA is TGTGCCAGCAGTGGAGCCTACGAGCAGTACTTC. It specifies CASSGAYEQYF.

The CDR3 here is CASSLYTSGRGRSPLHF. CDR3 coding DNA: TGTGCCAGCAGCCTCTATACGTCGGGCAGGGGTCGCTCACCCCTCCACTTT. The genes are TRBV28 and TRBJ1-6, with D tentatively TRBD1 (6 bases). The germline V gene encodes CDR1 MDHEN and CDR2 SYDVKM. V was trimmed by 6 bases and J by 10 bases, leaving 25 bases between them. This CDR3 is built from 17 residues. The full variable domain, in which reference TRBV28 and TRBJ1-6 provide the parts outside the CDR3, is DVKVTQSSRYLVKRTGEKVFLECVQDMDHENMFWYRQDPGLGLRLIYFSYDVKMKEKGDIPEGYSVSREKKERFSLILESASTNQTSMYLCASSLYTSGRGRSPLHFGNGTRLTVT.

The chain carries TRBV4-3 and TRBJ2-7; D gene ambiguous. Germline-derived CDR1 and CDR2 are LGHNA and YSLEER. CDR3 length: 15 residues. Between the trimmed V and J ends, which lost 0 bases and 3 bases, there was a span of 12 bases. The CDR3 coding sequence is TGCGCCAGCAGCCAAGAAAACACGGCGAACTACGAGCAGTACTTC. This sequence encodes CASSQENTANYEQYF.

The chain joins TRBV15 to TRBJ2-3; possible D gene TRBD1, 6 bases. The CDR3 spans 14 residues. With 7 bases removed from V and 0 bases from J, the gap between germline ends came to 11 bases. Germline assignment: CDR1 LNHNV and CDR2 YYDKDF (reference sequence). DNA of the CDR3: TGTGCCACCAACCCCAGGGGTAGCACAGATACGCAGTATTTT. Its translation is CATNPRGSTDTQYF.